The 13 T cell receptor beta chains below all came from one sample that was sequenced in a study of blood T cell repertoires in COVID-19. Using immunoSEQ multiplex PCR, the repertoire was profiled, and TCRdb retains in-frame clones only, with some absent. The sample includes over 100,000 clones, around 90% seen only once; the top ten take 2.5% to 3.5%. Input material: peripheral blood. These receptors were collected from a man in his fifties or sixties with active or convalescent COVID-19.

The V and J genes are TRBV5-4 and TRBJ2-6, with D possibly being TRBD2 (6 bases). The ends were cut back, 2 bases at V and 2 bases at J, with 14 bases in the middle. Germline CDR1 SGHNT, CDR2 YYREEE (reference sequence). The CDR3 contains 17 residues. The CDR3 protein is CASSFGGSSAGANVLTF. The DNA for the CDR3 is TGTGCCAGCAGCTTCGGGGGTTCTTCAGCTGGGGCCAACGTCCTGACTTTC.

The chain employs TRBV7-2 and TRBJ1-6; 8 bases agree with TRBD1. After removal of 3 bases from V and 7 bases from J, the junction contained 8 bases not matched to a gene. Germline V gene lookup returns CDR1 SGHTA and CDR2 FQGNSA. This CDR3 is 16 amino acids long. The CDR3 DNA follows: TGTGCCAGCAGCTTCACCCCAGGGGGCCAAAATTCACCCCTCCACTTT. Translated: CASSFTPGGQNSPLHF.

The chain employs TRBV27 and TRBJ2-5; 7 nucleotides line up with TRBD2. CDR1 and CDR2 from the germline V gene are MNHEY and SMNVEV (reference sequence). The ends lost 5 bases at V and 2 bases at J; junction bases unmatched: 2. This CDR3 is built from 13 residues. The CDR3, as DNA: TGTGCCAGCAGTCCAGCGGGGCAAGAGACCCAGTACTTC. Its protein product is CASSPAGQETQYF.

This clone was counted once. The rearrangement links TRBV7-8 to TRBJ1-2; 9 bases match TRBD1. Germline V lookup: CDR1 SGHVS, CDR2 FQNEAQ. This CDR3 comprises 16 residues. V was clipped by 6 bases and J by 3 bases; unmatched bases: 11. The CDR3 DNA reads as TGTGCCAGCAGTCCTTTACAGGGGGCGAATTACTATGGCTACACCTTC. Translated, it gives CASSPLQGANYYGYTF.

This clone was seen a handful of times. The same CDR3 can be traced to other DNA sequences in this sample. The V call is TRBV7-9, the J call TRBJ2-7; 8 bases line up with TRBD2. The CDR3 sequence is 13 residues long. CDR1 is SEHNR, CDR2 FQNEAQ, per germline (reference sequence). The J segment lost 6 bases and the V segment lost 1 base, leaving 2 bases of the junction unmatched. The chain's CDR3 is CASSLGRGGEQYF. The CDR3 nucleotides read TGTGCCAGCAGCTTAGGACGGGGGGGCGAGCAGTACTTC.

The V call is TRBV3-1 (or the pseudogene TRBV3-2), the J call TRBJ1-2; maybe TRBD1 (5 bases). Trimming pared 0 bases from V and 4 bases from J, leaving 9 bases between. CDR1 is LGHDT and CDR2 is YNNKEL in the germline V gene (reference sequence). There are 14 residues in the CDR3. CDR3 sequence: CASSQDWQGYGYTF. The CDR3 bases are TGTGCCAGCAGCCAAGACTGGCAGGGCTATGGCTACACCTTC.

The chain uses TRBV21-1 and TRBJ1-2. TRBV21-1 constitutes a pseudogene. This CDR3 region has 18 residues. CDR3 bases: TGTGCCAGCAGCAGGGGGGGGACCCGCGGGAAAAAAAGCTATGGCTACACCTTC. Amino acid sequence: CASSRGGTRGKKSYGYTF.

The rearrangement uses TRBV30 and TRBJ1-5, with 9 bases fitting TRBD1. The CDR3 is 15 residues long. Germline V gives CDR1 GTSNPN, CDR2 SVGIG (reference sequence). V shed 0 bases, J shed 7 bases, and the junction held 7 bases outside the gene matches. CDR3 sequence reads: CAWSVTGGSRQPQHF. DNA for the CDR3: TGTGCCTGGAGTGTAACAGGGGGCAGCCGGCAGCCCCAGCATTTT.

The chain links TRBV28 to TRBJ1-3; D perhaps matches TRBD1 (5 bases). The V end was cut by 1 base, the J end by 0 bases, with 16 bases between. The length of the CDR3 is 18 residues. Germline V gene sequence: CDR1 MDHEN, CDR2 SYDVKM. The CDR3 sequence: CASSLSGRWGSSGNTIYF. As DNA, the CDR3 is TGTGCCAGCAGTTTATCAGGGCGGTGGGGAAGCTCTGGAAACACCATATATTTT.

The genes are TRBV4-1 and TRBJ2-3; TRBD1 matches 8 bases. This CDR3 comprises 16 residues. J gave up 1 base and V 0 bases, and 3 bases lay outside the gene matches. Germline CDR1 MGHRA, CDR2 YSYEKL. For the CDR3, the DNA is TGCGCCAGCAGCCAAGATGTGGGACAGGGCACAGATACGCAGTATTTT. Translating it yields CASSQDVGQGTDTQYF.

The rearrangement uses TRBV27 and TRBJ2-1, with 9 bases matching TRBD2. The CDR3 spans 15 residues. Germline CDR1 reads MNHEY; CDR2 reads SMNVEV (reference sequence). J was trimmed by 8 bases and V by 5 bases; bases with no gene match: 10. The CDR3 coding sequence is TGTGCCAGCAGTCCCGTAGCGGGGGCCCCCGATGAGCAGTTCTTC. It is translated as CASSPVAGAPDEQFF.

The rearrangement links TRBV6-1 to TRBJ1-1; D is uncertain. The length of the CDR3 is 14 residues. The germline V and J ends were trimmed by 3 bases and 0 bases, with 8 bases remaining between them. Germline V CDR1 and CDR2: MNHNS, SASEGT. CDR3 in amino acids: CASSDTAMNTEAFF. The DNA for the CDR3 is TGTGCCAGCAGTGACACTGCCATGAACACTGAAGCTTTCTTT.

The rearrangement joins TRBV10-1 to TRBJ1-4, with 10 bases fitting TRBD1. This CDR3 has 18 amino acids. Looked up from germline, CDR1 is WNHNN and CDR2 is SYGVQD (reference sequence). V shed 2 bases, J shed 8 bases, and the junction held 14 bases outside the gene matches. The CDR3 is CASSEGRQGAWVIEKLFF. CDR3 nucleotides: TGCGCCAGCAGTGAGGGTAGACAGGGGGCATGGGTGATAGAAAAACTGTTTTTT.